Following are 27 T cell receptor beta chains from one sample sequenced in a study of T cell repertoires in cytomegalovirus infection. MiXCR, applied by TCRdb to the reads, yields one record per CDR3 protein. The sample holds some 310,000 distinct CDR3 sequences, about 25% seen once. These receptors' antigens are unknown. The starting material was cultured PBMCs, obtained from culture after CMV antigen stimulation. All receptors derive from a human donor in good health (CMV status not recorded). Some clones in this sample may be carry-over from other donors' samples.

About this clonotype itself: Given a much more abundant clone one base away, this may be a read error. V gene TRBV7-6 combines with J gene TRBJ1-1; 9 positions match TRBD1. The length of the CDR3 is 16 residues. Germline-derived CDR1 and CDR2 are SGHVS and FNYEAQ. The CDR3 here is CVSRQTGGAPGTEAFF. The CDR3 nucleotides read TGTGTCAGCAGACAAACAGGGGGCGCCCCGGGGACTGAAGCTTTCTTT.

The CDR3 DNA reads TGCAGCGTTGCCGGGGACAGGGGGCTGTTGGATGAAGCTTTCTTT. As protein: CSVAGDRGLLDEAFF. The chain uses TRBV29-1 and TRBJ1-1, with 12 bases identical to TRBD1. V trimming: 4 bases; J trimming: 7 bases; junction bases outside the gene matches: 10. The CDR3 covers 15 residues. Germline lookup yields CDR1 SQVTM and CDR2 ANQGSEA.

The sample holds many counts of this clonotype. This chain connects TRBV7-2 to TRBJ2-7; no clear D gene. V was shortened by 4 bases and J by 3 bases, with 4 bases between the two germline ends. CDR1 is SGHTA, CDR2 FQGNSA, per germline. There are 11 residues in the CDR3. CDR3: CASSSYYEQYF. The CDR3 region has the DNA TGTGCCAGCAGCTCATACTACGAGCAGTACTTC.

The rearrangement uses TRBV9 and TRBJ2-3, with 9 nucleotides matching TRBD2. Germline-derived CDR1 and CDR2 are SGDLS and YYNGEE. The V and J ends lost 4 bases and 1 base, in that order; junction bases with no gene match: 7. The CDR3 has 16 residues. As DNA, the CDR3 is TGTGCCAGCAGCCGATTAGCGGGAGCGGGCACAGATACGCAGTATTTT. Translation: CASSRLAGAGTDTQYF.

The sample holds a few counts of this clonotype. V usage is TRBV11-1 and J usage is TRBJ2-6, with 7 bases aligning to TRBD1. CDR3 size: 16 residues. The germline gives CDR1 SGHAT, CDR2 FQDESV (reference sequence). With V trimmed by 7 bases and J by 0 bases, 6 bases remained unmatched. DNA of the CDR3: TGTGCCAGCACCTACTCAGGGGGCTCTGGGGCCAACGTCCTGACTTTC. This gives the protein CASTYSGGSGANVLTF.

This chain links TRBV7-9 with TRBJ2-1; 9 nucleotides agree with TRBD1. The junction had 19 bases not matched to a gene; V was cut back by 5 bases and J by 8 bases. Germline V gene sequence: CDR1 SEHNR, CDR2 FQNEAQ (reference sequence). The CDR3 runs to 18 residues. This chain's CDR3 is CASSNAERRGQGWHEQFF. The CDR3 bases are TGTGCCAGCAGCAACGCCGAGAGAAGGGGACAGGGCTGGCATGAGCAGTTCTTC.

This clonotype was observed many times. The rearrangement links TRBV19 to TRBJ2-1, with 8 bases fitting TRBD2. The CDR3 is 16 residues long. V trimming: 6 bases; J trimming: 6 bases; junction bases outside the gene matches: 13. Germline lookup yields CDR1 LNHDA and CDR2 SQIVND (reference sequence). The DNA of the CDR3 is TGTGCCAGTAGGGGGACTAGGTGGGGGGATGGCAATGAGCAGTTCTTC. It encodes CASRGTRWGDGNEQFF.

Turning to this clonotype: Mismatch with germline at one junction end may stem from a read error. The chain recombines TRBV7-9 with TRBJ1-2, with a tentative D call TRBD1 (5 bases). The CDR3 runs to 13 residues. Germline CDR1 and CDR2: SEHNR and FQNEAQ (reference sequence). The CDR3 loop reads CASRLGTGYGYTF. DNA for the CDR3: TGTGCCAGCAGATTAGGGACGGGCTATGGCTACACCTTC. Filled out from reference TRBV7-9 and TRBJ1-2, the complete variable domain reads DTGVSQNPRHKITKRGQNVTFRCDPISEHNRLYWYRQTLGQGPEFLTYFQNEAQLEKSRLLSDRFSAERPKGSFSTLEIQRTEQGDSAMYLCASRLGTGYGYTFGSGTRLTVV.

The chain's CDR3 is CASSLRPTGELFF. The CDR3 DNA reads TGTGCCAGCAGCCTTCGGCCCACCGGGGAGCTGTTTTTT. V gene TRBV7-2 combines with J gene TRBJ2-2; unclear D gene. This CDR3 contains 13 residues. The V and J ends lost 5 bases and 4 bases respectively, with 8 bases between them. Germline assignment: CDR1 SGHTA and CDR2 FQGNSA.

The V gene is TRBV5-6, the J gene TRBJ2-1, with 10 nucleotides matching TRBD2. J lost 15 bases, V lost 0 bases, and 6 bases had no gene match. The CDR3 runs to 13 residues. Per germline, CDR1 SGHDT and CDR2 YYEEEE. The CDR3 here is CASSLEREGHGFF. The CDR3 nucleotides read TGTGCCAGCAGCTTGGAGCGGGAGGGCCACGGGTTCTTC.

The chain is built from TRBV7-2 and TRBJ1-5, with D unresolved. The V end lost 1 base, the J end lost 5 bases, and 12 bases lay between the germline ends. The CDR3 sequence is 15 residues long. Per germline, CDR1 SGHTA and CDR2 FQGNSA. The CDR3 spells CASSLVASQDQPQHF. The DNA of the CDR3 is TGTGCCAGCAGCTTAGTGGCCAGTCAGGATCAGCCCCAGCATTTT.

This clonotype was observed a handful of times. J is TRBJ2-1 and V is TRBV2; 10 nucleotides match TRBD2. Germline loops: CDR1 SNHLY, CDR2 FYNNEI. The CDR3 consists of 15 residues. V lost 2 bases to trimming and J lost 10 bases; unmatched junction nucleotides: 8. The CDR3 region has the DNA TGTGCCAGCAGTGAAAGAGCGGGAGGGAGGGGAGAGCAGTTCTTC. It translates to CASSERAGGRGEQFF.

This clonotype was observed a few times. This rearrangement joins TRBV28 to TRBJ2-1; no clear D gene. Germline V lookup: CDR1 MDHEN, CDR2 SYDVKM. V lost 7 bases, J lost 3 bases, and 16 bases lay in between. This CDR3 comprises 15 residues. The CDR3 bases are TGTGCCAGCACCCCATCATCCAACCACTACAATGAGCAGTTCTTC. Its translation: CASTPSSNHYNEQFF.

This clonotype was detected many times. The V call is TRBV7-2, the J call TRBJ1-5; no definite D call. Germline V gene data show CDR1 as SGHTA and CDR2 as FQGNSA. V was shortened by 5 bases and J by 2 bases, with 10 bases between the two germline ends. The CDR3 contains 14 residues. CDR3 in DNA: TGTGCCAGCAGCGCTAGGGTCGGCAATCAGCCCCAGCATTTT. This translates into CASSARVGNQPQHF.

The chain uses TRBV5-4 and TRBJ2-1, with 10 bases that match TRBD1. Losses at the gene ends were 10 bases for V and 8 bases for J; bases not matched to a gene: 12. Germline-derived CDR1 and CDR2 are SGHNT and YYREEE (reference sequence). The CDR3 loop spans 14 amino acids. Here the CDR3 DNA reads TGTGCCGTGACGGGGACAGGGGTGATGGATGAGCAGTTCTTC. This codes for CAVTGTGVMDEQFF.

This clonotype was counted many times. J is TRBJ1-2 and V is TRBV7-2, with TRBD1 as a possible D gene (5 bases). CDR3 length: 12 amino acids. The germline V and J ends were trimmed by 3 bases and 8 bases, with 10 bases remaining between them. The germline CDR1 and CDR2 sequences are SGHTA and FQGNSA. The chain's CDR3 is CASSLGVRGYTF. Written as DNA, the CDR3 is TGTGCCAGCAGCTTGGGGGTTCGCGGCTACACCTTC.

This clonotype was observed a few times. Here the CDR3 DNA reads TGTGCCAGCACCCCAACAGGGGGCCTCTATGGCTACACCTTC. It specifies CASTPTGGLYGYTF. The chain couples TRBV6-1 to TRBJ1-2, with TRBD1 matching 9 bases. The CDR3 spans 14 residues. Trimming removed 7 bases from V and 4 bases from J; junction bases left unmatched: 7. Per the germline V gene, CDR1 is MNHNS and CDR2 is SASEGT.

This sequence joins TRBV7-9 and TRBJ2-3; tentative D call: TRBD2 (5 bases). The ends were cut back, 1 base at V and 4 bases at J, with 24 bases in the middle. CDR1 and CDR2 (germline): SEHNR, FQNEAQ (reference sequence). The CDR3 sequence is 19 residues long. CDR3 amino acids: CASSLGLAGPSPSPDTQYF. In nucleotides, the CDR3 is TGTGCCAGCAGCTTAGGTCTCGCGGGCCCGTCACCATCCCCAGATACGCAGTATTTT.

CDR3 sequence reads: CASSMRSSTEQYF. CDR3 DNA sequence: TGTGCCAGTAGTATGAGGAGTTCTACGGAGCAGTACTTC. The chain recombines TRBV19 with TRBJ2-7; D is unresolved. CDR1 and CDR2 from the germline V gene are LNHDA and SQIVND (reference sequence). This CDR3 has 13 residues. Between the trimmed V and J ends, which lost 3 bases and 7 bases, there was a span of 13 bases.

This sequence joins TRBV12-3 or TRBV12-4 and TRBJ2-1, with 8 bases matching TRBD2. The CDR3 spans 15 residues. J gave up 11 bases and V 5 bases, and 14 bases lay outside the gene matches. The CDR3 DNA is TGTGCCAGCAGTCTCGGACTAGCCTACAATGAGCAGCAGTTCTTC. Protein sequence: CASSLGLAYNEQQFF.

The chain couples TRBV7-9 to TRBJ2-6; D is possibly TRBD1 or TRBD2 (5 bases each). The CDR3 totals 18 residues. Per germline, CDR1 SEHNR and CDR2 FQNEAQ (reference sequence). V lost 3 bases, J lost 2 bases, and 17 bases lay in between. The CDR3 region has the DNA TGTGCCAGCAGCTTGGGACCGAAACGCTTGACTGGGGCCAACGTCCTGACTTTC. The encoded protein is CASSLGPKRLTGANVLTF.

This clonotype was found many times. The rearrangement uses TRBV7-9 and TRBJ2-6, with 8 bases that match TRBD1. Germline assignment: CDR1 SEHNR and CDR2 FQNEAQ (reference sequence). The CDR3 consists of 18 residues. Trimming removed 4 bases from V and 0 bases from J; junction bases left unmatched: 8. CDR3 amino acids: CASSSTDRDNSGANVLTF. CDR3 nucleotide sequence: TGTGCCAGCAGCTCTACGGACAGGGATAACTCTGGGGCCAACGTCCTGACTTTC.

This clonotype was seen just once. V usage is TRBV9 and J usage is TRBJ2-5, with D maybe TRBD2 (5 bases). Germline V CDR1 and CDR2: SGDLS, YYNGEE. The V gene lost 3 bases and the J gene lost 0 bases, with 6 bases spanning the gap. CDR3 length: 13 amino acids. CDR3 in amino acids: CASSGRDQETQYF. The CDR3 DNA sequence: TGTGCCAGCAGCGGGCGGGACCAAGAGACCCAGTACTTC.

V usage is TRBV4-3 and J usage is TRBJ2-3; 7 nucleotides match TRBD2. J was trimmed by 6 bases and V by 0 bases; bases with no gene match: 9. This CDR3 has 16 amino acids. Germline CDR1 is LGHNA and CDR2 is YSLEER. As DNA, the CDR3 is TGCGCCAGCAGCCAAGATATGTCTAGCGGTTGGGATACGCAGTATTTT. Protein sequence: CASSQDMSSGWDTQYF.

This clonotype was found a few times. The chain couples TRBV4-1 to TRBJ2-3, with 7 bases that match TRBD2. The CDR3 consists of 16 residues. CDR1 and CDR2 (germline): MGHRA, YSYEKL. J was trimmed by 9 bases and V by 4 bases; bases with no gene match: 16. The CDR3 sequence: CASSRQKGLDLATQYF. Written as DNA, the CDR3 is TGCGCCAGCAGCCGACAAAAAGGACTAGACCTCGCGACGCAGTATTTT.

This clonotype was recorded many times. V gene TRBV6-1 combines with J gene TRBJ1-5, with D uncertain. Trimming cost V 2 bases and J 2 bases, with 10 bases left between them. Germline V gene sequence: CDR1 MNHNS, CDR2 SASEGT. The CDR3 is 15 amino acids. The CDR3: CASSENTQGNQPQHF. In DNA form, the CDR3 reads TGTGCCAGCAGTGAAAACACGCAGGGCAATCAGCCCCAGCATTTT.

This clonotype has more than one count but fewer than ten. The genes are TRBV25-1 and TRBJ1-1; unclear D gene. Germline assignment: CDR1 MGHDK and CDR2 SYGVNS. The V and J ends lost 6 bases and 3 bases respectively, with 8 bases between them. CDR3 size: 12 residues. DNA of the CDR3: TGTGCCAGCAGCACCATTGACACTGAAGCTTTCTTT. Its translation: CASSTIDTEAFF.